The clone carrying this TCR beta chain was recorded at least ten times. Original processing methods: To classify distant metastasis in papillary thyroid cancer, a model was built from CDR3 differences across clinicopathological groups. TCRdb recomputed clones from the PCR reads via MiXCR. TCRdb assigned the V and J calls; the authors' analysis was not used. Counted here are approximately 79,000 clones, 8% to 9.5% occurring once; the ten biggest clones make up around 8.8%. Thyroid surgery had not been preceded by any treatment in any patient. This sample was included in a study of metastatic and nonmetastatic thyroid tumors. CDR1 is SGHRS and CDR2 is YFSETQ in the germline V gene. Trimming removed 8 bases from V and 5 bases from J; junction bases left unmatched: 10. The CDR3 contains 14 residues.

The rearrangement links TRBV5-1 to TRBJ2-1; TRBD1 agrees at 7 bases. This receptor was obtained from a female donor with papillary thyroid cancer or a benign thyroid nodule (not recorded which). Some clones in this sample may be carry-over from other donors' samples. Sequenced: blood. CDR3 DNA: TGCGCCAGTGGACTCGGACAGGTCGACAATGAGCAGTTCTTC. It translates to CASGLGQVDNEQFF.